These T cell receptor beta chains were read from a single sample in a study of T-cell memory formation after mild COVID-19. Via MiXCR, TCRdb re-called the 5' RACE reads, giving one row per CDR3 protein. This sample carries fewer than 350,000 distinct CDR3 sequences, approximately 8% of them seen once, and the ten largest clones take approximately 23%. Material for sequencing was PBMCs or a T cell subset sorted from them (not recorded which). The receptors were sampled from a young man who had mild COVID-19 (a few samples of this study predate the infection). Cell type and time point are not known. Each CDR3 is given with its conserved first and last residue. D genes are given only for firm matches. Only part of the rows carry a size: once, few, many, or a class if the clone is expanded.

clone size: few; D gene: NA; V gene: TRBV12-3/TRBV12-4; J gene: TRBJ1-5; CDR3 protein: CASAPQGLSQPQHF; CDR3 DNA: TGTGCCAGCGCACCACAGGGATTAAGTCAGCCCCAGCATTTT
clone size: many; D gene: TRBD1; V gene: TRBV15; J gene: TRBJ1-1; CDR3 protein: CATSRDRGNTEAFF; CDR3 DNA: TGTGCCACCAGCCGGGACAGGGGGAACACTGAAGCTTTCTTT
clone size: NA; D gene: NA; V gene: TRBV20-1; J gene: TRBJ2-4; CDR3 protein: CSATVVGAKNIQYF; CDR3 DNA: TGCAGTGCCACGGTCGTGGGTGCCAAAAACATTCAGTACTTC
clone size: few; D gene: NA; V gene: TRBV20-1; J gene: TRBJ1-2; CDR3 protein: CSATARGGGYTF; CDR3 DNA: TGCAGTGCAACAGCGAGGGGTGGGGGCTACACCTTC
clone size: many; D gene: TRBD2; V gene: TRBV4-2; J gene: TRBJ2-3; CDR3 protein: CASSQWEAGVAGGDTQYF; CDR3 DNA: TGTGCCAGCAGCCAATGGGAAGCCGGAGTAGCGGGGGGAGATACGCAGTATTTT
clone size: many; D gene: TRBD1; V gene: TRBV6-5; J gene: TRBJ1-2; CDR3 protein: CASSLRQGGLSGYTF; CDR3 DNA: TGTGCCAGCAGTTTACGACAGGGGGGGTTGAGTGGCTACACCTTC
clone size: few; D gene: NA; V gene: TRBV20-1; J gene: TRBJ1-1; CDR3 protein: CSAGPGLRNTEAFF; CDR3 DNA: TGCAGTGCTGGCCCGGGACTGCGGAACACTGAAGCTTTCTTT
clone size: NA; D gene: NA; V gene: TRBV4-1; J gene: TRBJ1-4; CDR3 protein: CASSQGWAPNEKLFF; CDR3 DNA: TGCGCCAGCAGCCAAGGATGGGCCCCTAATGAAAAACTGTTTTTT
clone size: many; D gene: NA; V gene: TRBV11-1; J gene: TRBJ2-5; CDR3 protein: CASSPKSKETQYF; CDR3 DNA: TGTGCCAGCAGCCCGAAGTCTAAAGAGACCCAGTACTTC
clone size: NA; D gene: NA; V gene: TRBV7-2; J gene: TRBJ1-2; CDR3 protein: CASSLRGGNYGYTF; CDR3 DNA: TGTGCCAGCAGCTTACGGGGGGGTAACTATGGCTACACCTTC
clone size: NA; D gene: NA; V gene: TRBV27; J gene: TRBJ1-6; CDR3 protein: CASSLPPGGYNSPLHF; CDR3 DNA: TGTGCCAGCAGTCTACCGCCCGGGGGGTATAATTCACCCCTCCACTTT
clone size: many; D gene: NA; V gene: TRBV7-2; J gene: TRBJ2-7; CDR3 protein: CASSFVAAEQYF; CDR3 DNA: TGTGCCAGCAGCTTTGTTGCAGCCGAGCAGTACTTC
clone size: NA; D gene: NA; V gene: TRBV7-9; J gene: TRBJ2-7; CDR3 protein: CASSVTQGPYEQYF; CDR3 DNA: TGTGCCAGCAGCGTAACACAGGGACCCTACGAGCAGTACTTC
clone size: NA; D gene: NA; V gene: TRBV6-1; J gene: TRBJ1-3; CDR3 protein: CASKEPGRSGNTIYF; CDR3 DNA: TGTGCCAGCAAGGAACCGGGGCGCTCTGGAAACACCATATATTTT
clone size: few; D gene: TRBD2; V gene: TRBV2; J gene: TRBJ2-1; CDR3 protein: CASSYLSGGRYNEQFF; CDR3 DNA: TGTGCCAGCAGTTACTTGAGCGGGGGACGGTACAATGAGCAGTTCTTC
clone size: NA; D gene: NA; V gene: TRBV27; J gene: TRBJ1-5; CDR3 protein: CASSQIYDRNQPQHF; CDR3 DNA: TGTGCCAGCAGCCAGATTTATGACAGGAACCAGCCCCAGCATTTT
clone size: NA; D gene: NA; V gene: TRBV3-1; J gene: TRBJ2-5; CDR3 protein: CASSQDLRTQYF; CDR3 DNA: TGTGCCAGCAGCCAAGATTTGAGAACCCAGTACTTC
clone size: many; D gene: NA; V gene: TRBV29-1; J gene: TRBJ1-2; CDR3 protein: CSVAISYYGYTF; CDR3 DNA: TGCAGCGTTGCTATAAGCTACTATGGCTACACCTTC
clone size: few; D gene: TRBD1; V gene: TRBV20-1; J gene: TRBJ1-4; CDR3 protein: CSAFTGGTGEKLFF; CDR3 DNA: TGCAGTGCTTTCACAGGGGGCACGGGTGAAAAACTGTTTTTT
clone size: NA; D gene: NA; V gene: TRBV5-1; J gene: TRBJ2-1; CDR3 protein: CASSLEAAYNEQFF; CDR3 DNA: TGCGCCAGCAGCTTAGAGGCAGCCTACAATGAGCAGTTCTTC
clone size: few; D gene: NA; V gene: TRBV5-1; J gene: TRBJ2-5; CDR3 protein: CASSSGLTAETQYF; CDR3 DNA: TGCGCCAGCAGCTCAGGACTCACAGCAGAGACCCAGTACTTC
clone size: NA; D gene: NA; V gene: TRBV11-2; J gene: TRBJ2-1; CDR3 protein: CASSSWARSSYNEQFF; CDR3 DNA: TGTGCCAGCAGCTCGTGGGCCCGGAGCTCCTACAATGAGCAGTTCTTC
clone size: few; D gene: TRBD2; V gene: TRBV4-3; J gene: TRBJ2-4; CDR3 protein: CASSRGGEGAKVIQYF; CDR3 DNA: TGCGCCAGCAGCCGTGGAGGGGAGGGCGCCAAGGTCATTCAGTACTTC
clone size: few; D gene: NA; V gene: TRBV5-5; J gene: TRBJ1-4; CDR3 protein: CASSLTPTNEKLFF; CDR3 DNA: TGTGCCAGCAGCTTGACCCCAACTAATGAAAAACTGTTTTTT
clone size: few; D gene: NA; V gene: TRBV6-4; J gene: TRBJ2-3; CDR3 protein: CASSDNVASMADTQYF; CDR3 DNA: TGTGCCAGCAGTGACAACGTTGCTAGCATGGCAGATACGCAGTATTTT
clone size: NA; D gene: NA; V gene: TRBV7-6; J gene: TRBJ2-7; CDR3 protein: CASSLALAGQGYEQYF; CDR3 DNA: TGTGCCAGCAGCTTAGCGTTGGCAGGGCAGGGGTACGAGCAGTACTTC
clone size: few; D gene: NA; V gene: TRBV6-6; J gene: TRBJ2-7; CDR3 protein: CASSDPRQFAYEQYF; CDR3 DNA: TGTGCCAGCAGTGACCCCCGACAGTTCGCCTACGAGCAGTACTTC
clone size: NA; D gene: NA; V gene: TRBV6-6; J gene: TRBJ1-1; CDR3 protein: CASRPTGRETEAFF; CDR3 DNA: TGTGCCAGCAGGCCCACAGGGAGGGAGACTGAAGCTTTCTTT
clone size: few; D gene: NA; V gene: TRBV10-3; J gene: TRBJ1-4; CDR3 protein: CAISRRGGEEKLFF; CDR3 DNA: TGTGCCATCAGCCGGCGCGGAGGGGAGGAAAAACTGTTTTTT
clone size: NA; D gene: NA; V gene: TRBV5-1; J gene: TRBJ2-3; CDR3 protein: CASSLAPADTQYF; CDR3 DNA: TGCGCCAGCAGCTTGGCGCCCGCAGATACGCAGTATTTT
clone size: few; D gene: NA; V gene: TRBV6-5; J gene: TRBJ2-7; CDR3 protein: CASSRPGGNYEQYF; CDR3 DNA: TGTGCCAGCAGCCGACCGGGGGGCAACTACGAGCAGTACTTC
clone size: NA; D gene: NA; V gene: TRBV7-3; J gene: TRBJ2-3; CDR3 protein: CASSLTAGPTDTQYF; CDR3 DNA: TGTGCCAGCAGCTTAACTGCGGGGCCCACAGATACGCAGTATTTT
clone size: few; D gene: NA; V gene: TRBV20-1; J gene: TRBJ2-5; CDR3 protein: CSAWTNQETQYF; CDR3 DNA: TGCAGTGCTTGGACCAACCAAGAGACCCAGTACTTC
clone size: NA; D gene: NA; V gene: TRBV11-2; J gene: TRBJ2-7; CDR3 protein: CASSPLGHEQYF; CDR3 DNA: TGTGCCAGCAGCCCCCTGGGCCACGAGCAGTACTTC
clone size: many; D gene: TRBD2; V gene: TRBV7-9; J gene: TRBJ2-7; CDR3 protein: CASSRDYYEQYF; CDR3 DNA: TGTGCCAGCAGCCGGGACTATTACGAGCAGTACTTC
clone size: few; D gene: NA; V gene: TRBV6-5; J gene: TRBJ1-2; CDR3 protein: CASSTRQAWIGYTF; CDR3 DNA: TGTGCCAGCAGTACTAGACAGGCTTGGATCGGCTACACCTTC
clone size: few; D gene: NA; V gene: TRBV4-3; J gene: TRBJ1-2; CDR3 protein: CASSPLPGYGYTF; CDR3 DNA: TGCGCCAGCAGCCCTTTACCAGGCTATGGCTACACCTTC